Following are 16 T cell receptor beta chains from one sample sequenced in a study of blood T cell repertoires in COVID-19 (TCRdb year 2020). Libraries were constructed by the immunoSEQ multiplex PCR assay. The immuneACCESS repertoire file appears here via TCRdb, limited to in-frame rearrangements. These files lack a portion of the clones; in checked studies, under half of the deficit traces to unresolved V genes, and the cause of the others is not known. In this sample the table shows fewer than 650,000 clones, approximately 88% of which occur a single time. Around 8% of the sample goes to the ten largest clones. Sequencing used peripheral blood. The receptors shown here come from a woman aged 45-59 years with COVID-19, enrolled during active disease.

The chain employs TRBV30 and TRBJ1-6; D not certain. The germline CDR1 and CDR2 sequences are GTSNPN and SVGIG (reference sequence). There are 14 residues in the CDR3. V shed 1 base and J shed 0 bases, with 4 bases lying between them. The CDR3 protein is CAWSGSSYNSPLHF. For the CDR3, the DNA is TGTGCCTGGAGTGGGAGCTCCTATAATTCACCCCTCCACTTT.

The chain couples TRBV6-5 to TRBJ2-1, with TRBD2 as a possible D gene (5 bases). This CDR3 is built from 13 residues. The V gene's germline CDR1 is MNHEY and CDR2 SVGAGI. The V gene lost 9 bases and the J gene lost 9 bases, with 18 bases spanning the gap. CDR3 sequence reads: CASRGSGLSEQFF. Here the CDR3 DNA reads TGTGCCAGTCGGGGATCTGGCTTGAGTGAGCAGTTCTTC.

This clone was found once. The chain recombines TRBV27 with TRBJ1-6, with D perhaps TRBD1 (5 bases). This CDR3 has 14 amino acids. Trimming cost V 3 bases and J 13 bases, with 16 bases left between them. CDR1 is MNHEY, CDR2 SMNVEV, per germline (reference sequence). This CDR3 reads CASSLNQGIRPLHF. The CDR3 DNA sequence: TGTGCCAGCAGTTTGAATCAGGGAATTCGGCCCCTCCACTTT.

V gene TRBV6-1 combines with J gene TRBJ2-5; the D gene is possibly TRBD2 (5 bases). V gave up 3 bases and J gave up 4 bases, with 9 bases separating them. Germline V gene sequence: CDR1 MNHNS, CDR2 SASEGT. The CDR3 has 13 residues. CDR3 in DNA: TGTGCCAGCAGTGAGGGAGTCGGAGAGACCCAGTACTTC. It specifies CASSEGVGETQYF.

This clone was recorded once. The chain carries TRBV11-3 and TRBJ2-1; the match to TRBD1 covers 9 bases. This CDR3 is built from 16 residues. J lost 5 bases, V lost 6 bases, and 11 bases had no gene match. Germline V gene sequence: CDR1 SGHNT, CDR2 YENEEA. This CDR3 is CASSSPRDRANNEQFF. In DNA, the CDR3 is TGTGCCAGCAGTTCCCCCCGGGACAGGGCTAACAATGAGCAGTTCTTC.

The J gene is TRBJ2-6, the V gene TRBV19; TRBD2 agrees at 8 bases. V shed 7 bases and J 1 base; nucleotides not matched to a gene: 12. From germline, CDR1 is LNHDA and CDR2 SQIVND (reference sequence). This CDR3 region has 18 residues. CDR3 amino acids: CASTPVGGGPSGANVLTF. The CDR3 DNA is TGTGCCAGTACCCCCGTGGGCGGGGGGCCATCTGGGGCCAACGTCCTGACTTTC.

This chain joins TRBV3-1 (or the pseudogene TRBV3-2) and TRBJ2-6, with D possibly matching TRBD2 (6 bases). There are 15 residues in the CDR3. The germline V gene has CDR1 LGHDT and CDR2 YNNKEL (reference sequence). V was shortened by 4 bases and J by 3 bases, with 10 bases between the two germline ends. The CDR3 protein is CASSPGGFGANVLTF. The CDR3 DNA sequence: TGTGCCAGCAGCCCCGGGGGTTTTGGGGCCAACGTCCTGACTTTC.

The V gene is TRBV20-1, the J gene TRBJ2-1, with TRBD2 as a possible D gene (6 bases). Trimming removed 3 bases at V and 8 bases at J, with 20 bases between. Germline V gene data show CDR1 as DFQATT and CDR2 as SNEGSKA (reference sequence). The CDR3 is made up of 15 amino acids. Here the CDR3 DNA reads TGCAGTGCTAGTCTGGTGCGGGGAGAGTACGATGAGCAGTTCTTC. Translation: CSASLVRGEYDEQFF.

The CDR3: CASSSYGTANTEAFF. CDR3 in DNA: TGCGCCAGCAGCTCTTACGGGACAGCGAACACTGAAGCTTTCTTT. The chain carries TRBV5-1 and TRBJ1-1, with 7 bases that match TRBD1. Germline V CDR1 and CDR2: SGHRS, YFSETQ. The CDR3 contains 15 residues. The J segment lost 1 base and the V segment lost 3 bases, leaving 6 bases of the junction unmatched.

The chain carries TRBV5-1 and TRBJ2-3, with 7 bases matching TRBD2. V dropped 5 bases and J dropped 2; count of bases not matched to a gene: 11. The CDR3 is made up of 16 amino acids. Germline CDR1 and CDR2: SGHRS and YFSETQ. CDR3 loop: CASRRGDEPLTDTQYF. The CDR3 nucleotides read TGCGCCAGCAGACGGGGGGACGAACCCCTCACAGATACGCAGTATTTT.

The CDR3 DNA follows: TGTGCCACCAGTGTAACCGGGACAGGGTACACCGGGGAGCTGTTTTTT. Amino acid sequence: CATSVTGTGYTGELFF. The chain uses TRBV24-1 and TRBJ2-2, with 9 nucleotides matching TRBD1. Trimming cost V 5 bases and J 3 bases; bases outside gene matches: 6. Germline values: CDR1 KGHDR, CDR2 SFDVKD. The CDR3 is made up of 16 amino acids.

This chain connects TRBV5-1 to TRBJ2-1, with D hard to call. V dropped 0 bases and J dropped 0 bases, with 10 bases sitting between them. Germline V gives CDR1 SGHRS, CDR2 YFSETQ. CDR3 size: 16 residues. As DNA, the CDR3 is TGCGCCAGCAGCTTGGTTGCAGGATACTCCTACAATGAGCAGTTCTTC. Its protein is CASSLVAGYSYNEQFF.

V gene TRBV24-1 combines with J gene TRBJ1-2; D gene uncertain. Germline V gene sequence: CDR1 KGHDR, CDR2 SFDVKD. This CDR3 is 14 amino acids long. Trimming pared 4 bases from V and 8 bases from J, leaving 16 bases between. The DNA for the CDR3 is TGTGCCACCAGTGACAGACTGACCGGGGAAGGCTACACCTTC. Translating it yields CATSDRLTGEGYTF.

The CDR3 loop reads CASSLGEAQYF. CDR3 DNA: TGTGCCAGCAGCCTTGGGGAGGCCCAGTACTTC. The V and J genes are TRBV11-2 and TRBJ2-5, with a possible D match to TRBD2 (6 bases). The CDR3 runs 11 residues. Trimming shortened V by 5 bases and J by 9 bases, and 10 bases separated the two germline ends. Germline CDR1 is SGHAT and CDR2 is FQNNGV.

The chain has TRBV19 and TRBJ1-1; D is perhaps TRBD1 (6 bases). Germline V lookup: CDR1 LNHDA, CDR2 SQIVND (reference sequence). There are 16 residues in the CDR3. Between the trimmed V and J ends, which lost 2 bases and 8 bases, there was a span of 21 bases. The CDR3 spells CASSIRQGMGGAEAFF. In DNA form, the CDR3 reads TGTGCCAGTAGTATAAGGCAGGGGATGGGCGGAGCGGAAGCTTTCTTT.

The CDR3 nucleotides are TGTGCCTGGAACCCCGGGACTAGCGGGGGGACAGATACGCAGTATTTT. Amino acid sequence: CAWNPGTSGGTDTQYF. The chain combines TRBV30 with TRBJ2-3; 15 bases align to TRBD2. The ends lost 4 bases at V and 3 bases at J; junction bases unmatched: 5. CDR1 is GTSNPN and CDR2 is SVGIG in the germline V gene (reference sequence). There are 16 residues in the CDR3.